These T cell receptor beta chains were read from a single sample in a study of T cells in Graves' hyperthyroidism and ophthalmopathy. TCRdb passed the multiplex PCR reads through MiXCR, listing each CDR3 protein once. The data contain about 500,000 distinct CDR3 sequences, about 16% of them singletons. The sequenced material came from blood. These receptor sequences come from a woman aged 25 to 39 with Graves' ophthalmopathy. Each CDR3 is given with its conserved first and last residue. The D gene is left open where the match is weak. Expanded clones get a size class; other rows say once, few or many, or leave the size out.

TRBJ1-1,many,NA,TRBV5-4,CASSADGGGAFF,TGTGCCAGCAGCGCCGATGGGGGGGGGGCTTTCTTT
TRBJ2-5,NA,TRBD2,TRBV6-2/TRBV6-3,CASSYGLAGGRGAQETQYF,TGTGCCAGCAGTTACGGACTAGCGGGAGGCCGGGGGGCCCAAGAGACCCAGTACTTC
TRBJ1-1,many,TRBD1,TRBV5-1,CASSLEGAGTEAFF,TGCGCCAGCAGCTTGGAGGGGGCTGGCACTGAAGCTTTCTTT
TRBJ2-7,many,NA,TRBV20-1,CSARSLVYEQYF,TGCAGTGCTAGATCCCTTGTTTACGAGCAGTACTTC
TRBJ1-1,NA,NA,TRBV20-1,CSAKNRGTEAFF,TGCAGTGCGAAAAATAGGGGCACTGAAGCTTTCTTT
TRBJ2-3,many,NA,TRBV6-1,CASSGGTVGTQYF,TGTGCCAGCAGCGGGGGGACAGTCGGTACGCAGTATTTT
TRBJ1-2,few,TRBD1,TRBV18,CASSPSDRVLSFGYTF,TGTGCCAGCTCACCCAGCGACAGGGTCTTGTCTTTTGGCTACACCTTC
TRBJ1-5,NA,NA,TRBV4-1,CASSQVAGLTSNQPQHF,TGCGCCAGCAGCCAAGTAGCGGGGTTGACTAGCAATCAGCCCCAGCATTTT
TRBJ2-1,many,NA,TRBV20-1,CSASQFGSPIRNEQFF,TGCAGTGCTAGTCAGTTTGGGAGTCCGATTCGCAATGAGCAGTTCTTC
TRBJ2-7,NA,NA,TRBV5-1,CASSQPGPTYEQYF,TGCGCCAGCAGCCAACCGGGACCCACCTACGAGCAGTACTTC
TRBJ1-1,many,NA,TRBV30,CAWSVLSVAFF,TGTGCCTGGAGTGTACTTTCGGTAGCTTTCTTT
TRBJ2-5,few,NA,TRBV7-9,CASHLSGVQETQYF,TGTGCCAGCCACCTCTCAGGGGTCCAAGAGACCCAGTACTTC
TRBJ2-7,many,NA,TRBV7-2,CASSLGHWVDEQYF,TGTGCCAGCAGCTTAGGGCACTGGGTGGACGAGCAGTACTTC
TRBJ2-3,NA,TRBD2,TRBV7-8,CASSLDHTGTSGRATYF,TGTGCCAGCAGCTTAGACCATACCGGGACTAGCGGGAGGGCCACGTATTTT
TRBJ1-1,NA,NA,TRBV29-1,CSVVEETMNTEAFF,TGCAGCGTTGTGGAGGAGACCATGAACACTGAAGCTTTCTTT
TRBJ2-7,NA,NA,TRBV6-5,CASSYDGTSYEQYF,TGTGCCAGCAGTTATGATGGGACCTCCTACGAGCAGTACTTC
TRBJ2-7,many,NA,TRBV28,CASSLQFFSYEQYF,TGTGCCAGCAGTTTACAGTTTTTTAGCTACGAGCAGTACTTC
TRBJ1-1,NA,NA,TRBV6-1,CASSESRQGIEAFF,TGTGCCAGCAGTGAATCCCGTCAGGGAATAGAAGCTTTCTTT
TRBJ2-7,many,NA,TRBV28,CASSRRSSYEQYF,TGTGCCAGCAGCAGACGGTCGTCCTACGAGCAGTACTTC
TRBJ2-7,many,NA,TRBV30,CAWSVWQETYEQYF,TGTGCCTGGAGTGTATGGCAGGAAACCTACGAGCAGTACTTC
TRBJ1-1,few,NA,TRBV4-3,CASSQETGWPEAFF,TGCGCCAGCAGCCAAGAAACAGGGTGGCCTGAAGCTTTCTTT
TRBJ2-7,few,NA,TRBV12-5,CASGFKGSSYEQYF,TGTGCTAGTGGCTTTAAGGGGAGCTCCTACGAGCAGTACTTC
TRBJ1-4,few,NA,TRBV11-2,CASSSIQGPWGEKLFF,TGTGCCAGCAGCTCGATACAGGGCCCTTGGGGTGAAAAACTGTTTTTT
TRBJ1-4,NA,TRBD1,TRBV10-3,CAISGQGNPYEKLFF,TGTGCCATCAGTGGACAGGGAAACCCGTATGAAAAACTGTTTTTT
TRBJ1-5,many,NA,TRBV12-3/TRBV12-4,CASSSEQPQHF,TGTGCCAGCAGTTCAGAACAGCCCCAGCATTTT
TRBJ2-1,NA,TRBD2,TRBV19,CASSRTSGRVVSENEQFF,TGTGCCAGCTCCCGGACTAGCGGGAGGGTTGTTTCTGAGAATGAGCAGTTCTTC
TRBJ1-1,many,NA,TRBV6-2/TRBV6-3,CASSAGSFMNTEAFF,TGTGCCAGCAGCGCCGGTAGCTTCATGAACACTGAAGCTTTCTTT
TRBJ2-3,NA,TRBD2,TRBV6-2/TRBV6-3,CASSYSILAGGPSDTQYF,TGTGCCAGCAGTTACTCGATACTAGCGGGAGGGCCGTCAGATACGCAGTATTTT
TRBJ2-7,NA,TRBD1,TRBV10-3,CASRTGNSYEQYF,TGTGCCTCTCGGACAGGGAATTCCTACGAGCAGTACTTC
TRBJ2-2,few,NA,TRBV7-2,CASSLAQAANTGELFF,TGTGCCAGCAGCTTAGCGCAGGCGGCGAACACCGGGGAGCTGTTTTTT
TRBJ2-3,many,TRBD1,TRBV12-3/TRBV12-4,CASNPSRTGDTQYF,TGTGCCAGCAACCCCTCCCGGACAGGCGATACGCAGTATTTT
TRBJ2-3,many,NA,TRBV28,CASNQFSAPGTDTQYF,TGTGCCAGCAATCAATTCAGCGCCCCAGGGACAGATACGCAGTATTTT
TRBJ2-6,few,NA,TRBV6-2/TRBV6-3,CASNPTGRSGANVLTF,TGTGCCAGCAACCCCACGGGCCGCTCTGGGGCCAACGTCCTGACTTTC
TRBJ2-3,few,TRBD2,TRBV4-3,CASSPTIAGGPRTDTQYF,TGCGCCAGCAGCCCGACTATAGCGGGAGGGCCGCGCACAGATACGCAGTATTTT
TRBJ1-4,NA,TRBD1,TRBV12-3/TRBV12-4,CASRQGINEKLFF,TGTGCCAGCAGACAGGGGATAAATGAAAAACTGTTTTTT
TRBJ2-7,many,NA,TRBV12-3/TRBV12-4,CASSRWDGDHEQYF,TGTGCCAGCAGCCGTTGGGACGGCGACCACGAGCAGTACTTC
TRBJ2-1,many,TRBD2,TRBV28,CASSASGRALSEQFF,TGTGCCAGCAGTGCTAGCGGGAGGGCCCTTAGTGAGCAGTTCTTC
TRBJ1-1,many,NA,TRBV2,CASRLAGMGDTEAFF,TGTGCCAGCAGACTAGCAGGGATGGGGGACACTGAAGCTTTCTTT
TRBJ1-6,many,NA,TRBV9,CASSAQNLPGPLNSPLHF,TGTGCCAGCAGCGCCCAAAATCTCCCGGGACCTCTTAATTCACCCCTCCACTTT
TRBJ1-4,many,NA,TRBV28,CASSLYVSRTNEKLFF,TGTGCCAGCAGTTTATACGTATCGAGAACTAATGAAAAACTGTTTTTT
TRBJ2-3,NA,NA,TRBV12-3/TRBV12-4,CASSLRDFGTDTQYF,TGTGCCAGCAGTTTAAGGGACTTCGGCACAGATACGCAGTATTTT